A single sample is the source of the 29 T cell receptor beta chains below, sequenced in a study of T cells after yellow fever vaccination. MiXCR was run by TCRdb on the 5' RACE reads, yielding one entry per CDR3 protein. The sample has almost 600,000 distinct CDR3 sequences; about 13% are singletons. Here the sequenced sample was PBMCs, taken on the day of the yellow fever booster vaccination. Receptor source: a young man who received the YFV17D yellow fever vaccine.

V is TRBV2 and J is TRBJ2-2, with TRBD1 identical over 7 bases. Germline CDR1 is SNHLY and CDR2 is FYNNEI. Losses at the gene ends were 3 bases for V and 6 bases for J; bases not matched to a gene: 10. The CDR3 is 16 amino acids. The DNA for the CDR3 is TGTGCCAGCAGTGACGGAGACAGGGTTTTTTCCGGGGAGCTGTTTTTT. Amino acid sequence: CASSDGDRVFSGELFF.

This clonotype showed up many times. The V gene is TRBV5-1, the J gene TRBJ2-1; unclear D gene. The CDR3 spans 17 residues. With 2 bases removed from V and 1 base from J, the gap between germline ends came to 16 bases. The germline V gene encodes CDR1 SGHRS and CDR2 YFSETQ. The CDR3 protein is CASSFPPSVMSYNEQFF. CDR3 bases: TGCGCCAGCAGCTTTCCCCCGTCAGTCATGTCCTACAATGAGCAGTTCTTC.

This clonotype was seen ten or more times. The V gene is TRBV7-9, the J gene TRBJ1-1; no clear D gene. Germline loops: CDR1 SEHNR, CDR2 FQNEAQ (reference sequence). V was shortened by 5 bases and J by 6 bases, with 16 bases between the two germline ends. This CDR3 has 14 residues. The CDR3 loop reads CASSRPRIYSEAFF. CDR3 in DNA: TGTGCCAGCAGCCGACCCCGGATTTACTCTGAAGCTTTCTTT.

This chain connects TRBV27 to TRBJ2-3; 7 bases fit TRBD1. V gave up 7 bases and J gave up 2 bases; unmatched junction bases: 9. Germline CDR1 MNHEY, CDR2 SMNVEV (reference sequence). This CDR3 has 15 residues. Here the CDR3 reads CASNAGTDPTDTQYF. The CDR3 DNA follows: TGTGCCAGCAACGCCGGGACAGACCCCACAGATACGCAGTATTTT.

The rearrangement joins TRBV29-1 to TRBJ2-7; D unclear. CDR3 length: 13 residues. V lost 0 bases and J 3 bases, leaving 9 bases between the germline ends. Looked up from germline, CDR1 is SQVTM and CDR2 is ANQGSEA. The CDR3 loop reads CSVEDQADYEQYF. CDR3 sequence (DNA): TGCAGCGTTGAAGATCAGGCAGACTACGAGCAGTACTTC.

This clonotype was seen at least ten times. The rearrangement links TRBV20-1 to TRBJ2-1, with TRBD2 as a possible D gene (5 bases). CDR3 size: 13 residues. The V gene's germline CDR1 is DFQATT and CDR2 SNEGSKA (reference sequence). The V gene lost 6 bases and the J gene lost 8 bases, with 17 bases spanning the gap. The CDR3 here is CSAGLASFDEQFF. The CDR3 DNA follows: TGCAGTGCCGGCCTAGCTAGCTTCGATGAGCAGTTCTTC.

This clonotype has a count of ten or more. The rearrangement uses TRBV7-9 and TRBJ2-7; 10 bases agree with TRBD2. Germline V gives CDR1 SEHNR, CDR2 FQNEAQ (reference sequence). The V gene end was trimmed by 4 bases and the J gene end by 4 bases; junction bases not matched to a gene: 4. The CDR3 runs 14 residues. The CDR3 nucleotides read TGTGCCAGCAGCTCCCGGACTAGCGGATACGAGCAGTACTTC. Encoded protein: CASSSRTSGYEQYF. Full variable domain (remainder filled in from reference TRBV7-9 and TRBJ2-7): DTGVSQNPRHKITKRGQNVTFRCDPISEHNRLYWYRQTLGQGPEFLTYFQNEAQLEKSRLLSDRFSAERPKGSFSTLEIQRTEQGDSAMYLCASSSRTSGYEQYFGPGTRLTVT.

The V and J genes are TRBV11-2 and TRBJ2-2, with TRBD2 as a possible D gene (6 bases). V was trimmed by 5 bases and J by 0 bases, leaving 19 bases between them. The CDR3 has 18 residues. Germline V gene lookup returns CDR1 SGHAT and CDR2 FQNNGV. The CDR3 loop reads CASSTTNPSVANTGELFF. The DNA for the CDR3 is TGTGCCAGCAGCACAACCAACCCTAGCGTAGCGAACACCGGGGAGCTGTTTTTT. The full variable domain, completed using reference TRBV11-2 and TRBJ2-2, is EAGVAQSPRYKIIEKRQSVAFWCNPISGHATLYWYQQILGQGPKLLIQFQNNGVVDDSQLPKDRFSAERLKGVDSTLKIQPAKLEDSAVYLCASSTTNPSVANTGELFFGEGSRLTVL.

This clonotype was detected a few times. The chain employs TRBV9 and TRBJ2-3; 12 bases fit TRBD2. CDR3 length: 16 amino acids. V dropped 4 bases and J dropped 2; count of bases not matched to a gene: 5. Per the germline V gene, CDR1 is SGDLS and CDR2 is YYNGEE. CDR3 in DNA: TGTGCCAGCAGCCGGACTAGCGGGGAATACACAGATACGCAGTATTTT. Its protein is CASSRTSGEYTDTQYF.

This clonotype appeared a single time. The chain recombines TRBV5-1 with TRBJ2-1; TRBD2 agrees at 8 bases. Germline V lookup: CDR1 SGHRS, CDR2 YFSETQ. The CDR3 extends over 16 amino acids. V gave up 3 bases and J gave up 4 bases; unmatched junction bases: 9. CDR3 DNA: TGCGCCAGCAGCTCGGCGGGGGGCACCCAGTACAATGAGCAGTTCTTC. Protein product: CASSSAGGTQYNEQFF.

The CDR3, as DNA: TGTGCCAGCAGTTATTCTTTCCGGGACCCGGACCGGGAAAAACTGTTTTTT. This gives the protein CASSYSFRDPDREKLFF. The chain joins TRBV6-5 to TRBJ1-4, with TRBD1 as a possible D gene (5 bases). The CDR3 is made up of 17 amino acids. Trimming stripped 3 bases from V and 8 bases from J, with 22 bases between. Per the germline V gene, CDR1 is MNHEY and CDR2 is SVGAGI.

This rearrangement joins TRBV4-1 to TRBJ2-3; 7 bases agree with TRBD2. Germline trimming cut 2 bases from V and 3 bases from J; bases unmatched to any gene: 8. Germline lookup yields CDR1 MGHRA and CDR2 YSYEKL. This CDR3 has 16 residues. The CDR3 DNA follows: TGCGCCAGCAGCCAATCAAGGGAGGGATGGACAGATACGCAGTATTTT. Its protein is CASSQSREGWTDTQYF.

This clonotype was recorded at least ten times. The gene calls are TRBV5-5 and TRBJ2-5; no clear D gene. Trimming shortened V by 4 bases and J by 3 bases, and 10 bases separated the two germline ends. Per the germline V gene, CDR1 is SGHKS and CDR2 is YYEKEE (reference sequence). The CDR3 is 13 amino acids. The CDR3 coding sequence is TGTGCCAGCAGCCCGTTTGGGGAAGAGACCCAGTACTTC. This encodes CASSPFGEETQYF.

The chain links TRBV27 to TRBJ2-4; D perhaps matches TRBD2 (6 bases). V lost 5 bases, J lost 7 bases, and 6 bases lay in between. The CDR3 consists of 11 residues. Germline V gives CDR1 MNHEY, CDR2 SMNVEV (reference sequence). CDR3 protein: CASSRENIQYF. In nucleotides, the CDR3 is TGTGCCAGCAGTCGGGAGAACATTCAGTACTTC.

V usage is TRBV9 and J usage is TRBJ2-3; D might be TRBD2 (5 bases). CDR1 SGDLS and CDR2 YYNGEE come from the germline V gene. Trimming pared 4 bases from V and 9 bases from J, leaving 12 bases between. The CDR3 covers 12 residues. The CDR3 bases are TGTGCCAGCAGCCTCTTACGAGGGACGCAGTATTTT. Its protein is CASSLLRGTQYF.

The chain recombines TRBV11-2 with TRBJ2-3, with 13 bases that match TRBD2. Germline CDR1 SGHAT, CDR2 FQNNGV. The CDR3 length is 18 residues. V shed 5 bases and J 3 bases; nucleotides not matched to a gene: 11. CDR3 region: CASSPLVLAGGPTDTQYF. CDR3 DNA: TGTGCCAGCAGCCCGTTAGTACTAGCGGGAGGGCCGACAGATACGCAGTATTTT.

This clonotype occurred many times. The gene calls are TRBV7-9 and TRBJ2-3; TRBD1 matches 8 bases. The germline gives CDR1 SEHNR, CDR2 FQNEAQ (reference sequence). The V gene end was trimmed by 7 bases and the J gene end by 2 bases; junction bases not matched to a gene: 5. This CDR3 spans 14 amino acids. The CDR3: CASNPGQVTDTQYF. The CDR3 coding sequence is TGTGCCAGCAACCCGGGACAGGTCACAGATACGCAGTATTTT.

There are a few counts of this clonotype. The chain uses TRBV27 and TRBJ2-1; D is perhaps TRBD1 or TRBD2 (5 bases each). Germline CDR1 and CDR2: MNHEY and SMNVEV (reference sequence). Trimming pared 6 bases from V and 5 bases from J, leaving 14 bases between. The CDR3 spans 14 residues. The CDR3 loop reads CASRAGTPNNEQFF. The CDR3 DNA sequence: TGTGCCAGCAGAGCCGGGACCCCAAACAATGAGCAGTTCTTC.

This clonotype occurred a few times. The genes are TRBV24-1 and TRBJ2-2; possibly TRBD2 for D (5 bases). The CDR3 runs 15 residues. CDR1 and CDR2 from the germline V gene are KGHDR and SFDVKD. V lost 7 bases and J lost 0, with 11 bases in between. The DNA of the CDR3 is TGTGCCACCAGCCTTACTAGTGCGAACACCGGGGAGCTGTTTTTT. It codes for CATSLTSANTGELFF.

This clonotype has a handful of counts. At one end the junction does not follow the germline gene, possibly because of a read error. This chain uses TRBV2 with TRBJ2-7; 13 bases are a match to TRBD2. Germline V gene lookup returns CDR1 SNHLY and CDR2 FYNNEI. There are 13 residues in the CDR3. The CDR3 region has the DNA TGTGCCAGCGATTTTGGACTAGCGGGAGTAATGGACTTC. Its translation is CASDFGLAGVMDF.

This clonotype showed up just a few times. The gene calls are TRBV20-1 and TRBJ1-2, with no clear D. Germline lookup yields CDR1 DFQATT and CDR2 SNEGSKA (reference sequence). Between the trimmed V and J ends, which lost 2 bases and 1 base, there was a span of 5 bases. The CDR3 is 12 residues long. The CDR3, as DNA: TGCAGTGCTAGATCAGTTAACTATGGCTACACCTTC. Protein sequence: CSARSVNYGYTF.

V is TRBV7-9 and J is TRBJ2-7; D gene unclear. Germline-derived CDR1 and CDR2 are SEHNR and FQNEAQ (reference sequence). The V and J ends lost 5 bases and 6 bases respectively, with 14 bases between them. This CDR3 spans 13 amino acids. In DNA, the CDR3 is TGTGCCAGCAGCGGCCCCCCCGGGCCCGAGCAGTACTTC. Its protein is CASSGPPGPEQYF. The whole variable domain, remainder taken from reference TRBV7-9 and TRBJ2-7, is DTGVSQNPRHKITKRGQNVTFRCDPISEHNRLYWYRQTLGQGPEFLTYFQNEAQLEKSRLLSDRFSAERPKGSFSTLEIQRTEQGDSAMYLCASSGPPGPEQYFGPGTRLTVT.

This clonotype came up a few times. This chain joins TRBV10-3 and TRBJ2-7; 10 positions agree with TRBD1. CDR3 length equals 14 residues. In germline, CDR1 is ENHRY, CDR2 SYGVKD. Germline trimming cut 6 bases from V and 2 bases from J; bases unmatched to any gene: 4. CDR3 nucleotides: TGTGCCATCAGATCCGGGACAGGGGCCTACGAGCAGTACTTC. It specifies CAIRSGTGAYEQYF.

This clonotype was observed a handful of times. This rearrangement joins TRBV7-2 to TRBJ2-5, with 8 bases identical to TRBD2. The CDR3 is made up of 15 amino acids. Unmatched junction bases numbered 5, after V lost 3 bases and J lost 2 bases. The germline CDR1 and CDR2 sequences are SGHTA and FQGNSA. The CDR3 nucleotides are TGTGCCAGCAGCTTCTTCGGGAGGGGACAAGAGACCCAGTACTTC. As protein: CASSFFGRGQETQYF.

This clonotype was seen only a few times. The V and J genes are TRBV7-9 and TRBJ2-3, with TRBD2 matching over 11 bases. Germline CDR1 SEHNR, CDR2 FQNEAQ (reference sequence). The CDR3 contains 16 residues. J was trimmed by 2 bases and V by 5 bases; bases with no gene match: 6. The chain's CDR3 is CASSPRLAGYTDTQYF. CDR3 bases: TGTGCCAGCAGCCCTCGACTAGCGGGATACACAGATACGCAGTATTTT.

This clonotype was seen more than once but under ten times. This chain links TRBV12-3 or TRBV12-4 with TRBJ2-7, with D perhaps TRBD1 or TRBD2 (6 bases each). V was trimmed by 6 bases and J by 1 base, leaving 13 bases between them. The CDR3 is 14 amino acids. This CDR3 reads CASSWRGNSYEQYF. The CDR3 region has the DNA TGTGCCAGCAGCTGGAGGGGGAATTCCTACGAGCAGTACTTC.

The V and J genes are TRBV7-2 and TRBJ1-1; 7 nucleotides match TRBD1. The V segment lost 6 bases and the J segment 4 bases; nucleotides outside the gene matches: 8. The germline V gene encodes CDR1 SGHTA and CDR2 FQGNSA. The CDR3 is 14 amino acids. The CDR3 loop is CASRTDRVVTEAFF. The CDR3 DNA follows: TGTGCCAGCAGGACTGACAGGGTCGTCACTGAAGCTTTCTTT.

The chain recombines TRBV12-3 or TRBV12-4 with TRBJ1-6; D is undetermined. Trimming shortened V by 3 bases and J by 2 bases, and 8 bases separated the two germline ends. This CDR3 is 15 amino acids long. The CDR3 nucleotides read TGTGCCAGCAGTTTCGGCGGGACCTATAATTCACCCCTCCACTTT. It specifies CASSFGGTYNSPLHF.

The sample holds a few counts of this clonotype. The V call is TRBV18, the J call TRBJ2-1; perhaps TRBD2 as D (5 bases). Germline V gene lookup returns CDR1 KGHSH and CDR2 LQKENI. The CDR3 is made up of 14 amino acids. Trimming pared 3 bases from V and 9 bases from J, leaving 15 bases between. The CDR3 loop is CASSPKLEGAEQFF. DNA of the CDR3: TGTGCCAGCTCACCTAAGCTAGAGGGTGCTGAGCAGTTCTTC.